Listed below are T cell receptor beta chains from one sample, sequenced in a study of T cell changes during pregnancy in multiple sclerosis. The assay was immunoSEQ multiplex PCR, and TCRdb's table has in-frame clones only and misses some. The table records 40,000 to 55,000 clones, approximately 91% of them present only once. Sequenced material: CD4+ T cells from peripheral blood mononuclear cells, taken in the first trimester of pregnancy. These receptors all stem from a female donor with multiple sclerosis, enrolled in a pregnancy study. CDR3s include the opening cysteine and the closing phenylalanine or tryptophan. D genes are given only for firm matches. Clone size is not always given. Where it is, it says once, few, many or a class for expanded clones.

>TRBV30|.|.|TRBJ1-2
TGTGCCACCCCTATAGGGGTAAGAGGCTACACCTTC
CATPIGVRGYTF
>TRBV30|.|TRBD2|TRBJ2-7
TGTGCCTTCACTTTAGCGGGAGGGCTTCTAAGCTACGAGCAGTACTTC
CAFTLAGGLLSYEQYF
>TRBV6-5|.|TRBD1|TRBJ2-3
TGTGCCAGCAGGGAGAGACAGGGGGTCGCAGATACGCAGTATTTT
CASRERQGVADTQYF
>TRBV6-1|.|.|TRBJ1-2
TGTGCCAGCAGTGAAAGGTTGCGGGCGGAAGGCTACACCTTC
CASSERLRAEGYTF
>TRBV5-1|.|.|TRBJ1-1
TGCGCCAGCAGTCTTGGGGGGACGGAACTCGAAGCTTTCTTT
CASSLGGTELEAFF
>TRBV4-1|.|.|TRBJ1-4
TGCGCCAGCAGCCAGGGACAACAGAATGGTGGTGAAAAACTGTTTTTT
CASSQGQQNGGEKLFF
>TRBV5-1|.|.|TRBJ2-1
TGCGCCAGCAGCTTGGAATTAGGAGTACAGTTCTTC
CASSLELGVQFF
>TRBV19|.|TRBD2|TRBJ2-2
TGTGCCAGTAGTATCGGGACTAGCGGGACCGGGGAGCTGTTTTTT
CASSIGTSGTGELFF
>TRBV5-1|.|.|TRBJ2-7
TGCGCCAGCAGCTTACTGTGGCGGGATGGCCCGCCCTACGAGCAGTACTTC
CASSLLWRDGPPYEQYF
>TRBV5-1|.|TRBD2|TRBJ2-5
TGCGCCAGCAGCTTGAATCGCAGCGGGATAAACCAAGAGACCCAGTACTTC
CASSLNRSGINQETQYF
>TRBV9|.|TRBD2|TRBJ2-1
TGTGCCAGCAGCGTAGAGGCGGGAGGCTCCTACAATGAGCAGTTCTTC
CASSVEAGGSYNEQFF
>TRBV28|.|.|TRBJ1-5
TGTGCCAGCACGCAGGGGTATCAGCCCCAGCATTTT
CASTQGYQPQHF
>TRBV11-2|.|.|TRBJ2-7
TGTGCCAGCAGCGGGGGGACCGCGATCCACTACGAGCAGTACTTC
CASSGGTAIHYEQYF
>TRBV6-1|.|.|TRBJ1-3
TGTGCCAGCAGCCCCCCAGGGAGAAACACCATATATTTT
CASSPPGRNTIYF
>TRBV6-1|.|.|TRBJ2-2
TGTGCCAGCAGCCATTTTCAGGGTGCCGGGGAGCTGTTTTTT
CASSHFQGAGELFF
>TRBV29-1|many|TRBD2|TRBJ2-7
TGCAGCGTTGATAGAGGCGGGAGAGGGTACGAGCAGTACTTC
CSVDRGGRGYEQYF
>TRBV7-2|.|.|TRBJ2-7
TGTGCCAGCAGCTTCAACCCACTAGGGTTGCGGCAGTACTTC
CASSFNPLGLRQYF
>TRBV28|.|.|TRBJ2-7
TGTGCCAGCAGACCCGACACATACGAGCAGTACTTC
CASRPDTYEQYF
>TRBV25-1|.|TRBD1|TRBJ2-1
TGTGCCAGCAGTGACTTCCGACAGGGGGACAATGAGCAGTTCTTC
CASSDFRQGDNEQFF
>TRBV4-1|.|TRBD1|TRBJ2-1
TGCGCCAGCAGCCACAGGGGGAACTACAATGAGCAGTTCTTC
CASSHRGNYNEQFF
>TRBV28|.|.|TRBJ2-1
TGTGCCAGCAGTTTGGGGCTAGCGCTCAATGAGCAGTTCTTC
CASSLGLALNEQFF
>TRBV5-1|few|TRBD1|TRBJ2-7
TGCGCCAGCAGCCCCGGGACAGGGTACTACGAGCAGTACTTC
CASSPGTGYYEQYF
>TRBV6-5|.|.|TRBJ1-2
TGTGCCAGCAGCCCCGACACCGATGGCTACACCTTC
CASSPDTDGYTF
>TRBV19|once|TRBD2|TRBJ2-3
TGTGCCAGTCGGGAGGCGGGTTACACAGATACGCAGTATTTT
CASREAGYTDTQYF
>TRBV19|.|.|TRBJ2-3
TGTGCCAGTAGCCGGCGCGGCGGAAGACCGACAGATACGCAGTATTTT
CASSRRGGRPTDTQYF
>TRBV6-6|.|TRBD2|TRBJ2-1
TGTGCCAGCAGAGTCGGGGGGAGCTCCTACAATGAGCAGTTCTTC
CASRVGGSSYNEQFF
>TRBV28|.|TRBD1|TRBJ1-1
TGTGCCAGCAGCCTACCGGGACAGTTGAACACTGAAGCTTTCTTT
CASSLPGQLNTEAFF
>TRBV6-1|.|.|TRBJ1-4
TGTGCCAGCAGTGGGTCAGTAAAAACTAATGAAAAACTGTTTTTT
CASSGSVKTNEKLFF
>TRBV19|.|.|TRBJ1-1
TGTGCCAGTAGTATCCCCAGGGGAGGGTCGAACACTGAAGCTTTCTTT
CASSIPRGGSNTEAFF
>TRBV10-3|.|TRBD1|TRBJ2-3
TGTGCCATCAACCCGGGACAGGGGGGCACAGATACGCAGTATTTT
CAINPGQGGTDTQYF
>TRBV27|few|.|TRBJ2-6
TGTGCCAGCAGTTTATCGGGGCCGTCCCACGTCCTGACTTTC
CASSLSGPSHVLTF
>TRBV28|.|.|TRBJ2-1
TGTGCCAGCAGTCGCAGGGGCCGCTCCTACAATGAGCAGTTCTTC
CASSRRGRSYNEQFF
>TRBV29-1|.|TRBD1|TRBJ1-2
TGCAGCGTTGAGAAAGGGGGCGTATATGGCTACACCTTC
CSVEKGGVYGYTF
>TRBV7-3|once|.|TRBJ1-1
TGTGCCAGCAGCTTATCCCCGGGGGGGAGGGCTTTCTTT
CASSLSPGGRAFF
>TRBV4-1|.|.|TRBJ2-7
TGCGCCAGCAGCCAAGAGGAGGGGCGTACCTACGAGCAGTACTTC
CASSQEEGRTYEQYF